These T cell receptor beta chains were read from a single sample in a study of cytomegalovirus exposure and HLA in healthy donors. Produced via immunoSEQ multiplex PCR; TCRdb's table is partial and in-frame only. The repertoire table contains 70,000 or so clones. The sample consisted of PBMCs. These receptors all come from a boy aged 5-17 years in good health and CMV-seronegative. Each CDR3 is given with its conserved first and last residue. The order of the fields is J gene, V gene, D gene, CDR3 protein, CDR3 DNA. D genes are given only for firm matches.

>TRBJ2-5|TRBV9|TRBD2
CASSLGTSGRMGAETQYF
TGTGCCAGCAGCCTCGGGACTAGCGGGAGAATGGGTGCTGAGACCCAGTACTTC
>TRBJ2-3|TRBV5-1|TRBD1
CASSSGQGKFTDTQYF
TGCGCCAGCAGCTCCGGACAGGGGAAGTTCACAGATACGCAGTATTTT
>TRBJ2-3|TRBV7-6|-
CASSLGGEDTQYF
TGTGCCAGCAGCTTAGGGGGGGAGGATACGCAGTATTTT
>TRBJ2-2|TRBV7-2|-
CASSLAGGSLSGELFF
TGTGCCAGCAGCTTAGCTGGAGGGAGTCTCTCCGGGGAGCTGTTTTTT
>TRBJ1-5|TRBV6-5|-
CASRAYRGNQPQHF
TGTGCCAGCAGGGCATACAGGGGCAATCAGCCCCAGCATTTT
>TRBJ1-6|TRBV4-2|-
CASSQDQWGLAMTPLHF
TGTGCCAGCAGCCAAGATCAGTGGGGCCTGGCGATGACACCCCTCCACTTT
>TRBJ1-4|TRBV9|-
CASSSSGSGLEKLFF
TGTGCCAGCAGCTCTAGCGGGTCAGGTCTTGAAAAACTGTTTTTT
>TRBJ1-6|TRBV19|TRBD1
CASSARGLTGDDSPLHF
TGTGCCAGTAGTGCCCGAGGGCTCACAGGGGATGATTCACCCCTCCACTTT
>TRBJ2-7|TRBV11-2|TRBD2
CASSLTGETSRYEQYF
TGTGCCAGCAGCCTAACGGGAGAGACTAGCCGCTACGAGCAGTACTTC
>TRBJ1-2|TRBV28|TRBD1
CASSPPEQGNYGYTF
TGTGCCAGCAGTCCCCCTGAACAGGGGAACTATGGCTACACCTTC
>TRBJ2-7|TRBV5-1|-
CASSLVLKGHEQYF
TGCGCCAGCAGCTTGGTCCTTAAGGGGCACGAGCAGTACTTC
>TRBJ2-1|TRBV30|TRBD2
CAWSRASGRRSLNEQFF
TGTGCCTGGAGCCGGGCTAGCGGGAGGCGCTCCCTCAATGAGCAGTTCTTC
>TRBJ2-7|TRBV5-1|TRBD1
CASSRGQGLAYEQYF
TGCGCCAGCAGCCGGGGACAGGGCCTCGCCTACGAGCAGTACTTC
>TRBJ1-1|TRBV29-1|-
CSVKGVGTEAFF
TGCAGCGTCAAGGGGGTTGGCACTGAAGCTTTCTTT
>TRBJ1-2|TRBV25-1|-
CASSARGKGRRFNGYTF
TGTGCCAGCAGTGCCCGGGGTAAGGGGAGGAGGTTTAATGGCTACACCTTC
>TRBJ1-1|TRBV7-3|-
CASSLRGNTEAFF
TGTGCCAGCAGCTTAAGAGGGAACACTGAAGCTTTCTTT
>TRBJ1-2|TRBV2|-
CARRGGGYGYTF
TGTGCCAGAAGGGGAGGGGGATATGGCTACACCTTC
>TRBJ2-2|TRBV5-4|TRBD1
CASSTGQGWTGELFF
TGTGCCAGCAGCACGGGACAGGGATGGACCGGGGAGCTGTTTTTT
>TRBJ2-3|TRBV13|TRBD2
CASSLGPSGGAKDTQYF
TGTGCCAGCAGCTTAGGCCCTAGCGGGGGGGCTAAAGATACGCAGTATTTT
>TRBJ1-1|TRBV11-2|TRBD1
CASSSPDRDTEAFF
TGTGCCAGCAGCTCCCCGGACAGGGACACTGAAGCTTTCTTT
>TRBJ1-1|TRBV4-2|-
CASSQDPTNMNTEAFF
TGTGCCAGCAGCCAAGACCCGACAAATATGAACACTGAAGCTTTCTTT
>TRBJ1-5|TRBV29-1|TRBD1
CSVLQGSNQPQHF
TGCAGCGTTTTACAGGGGAGCAATCAGCCCCAGCATTTT
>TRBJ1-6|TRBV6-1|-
CASSEARDSPLHF
TGTGCCAGCAGTGAAGCGCGGGACTCACCCCTCCACTTT
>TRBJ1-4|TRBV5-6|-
CASRDSYNEKLFF
TGTGCCAGCAGAGACAGCTATAATGAAAAACTGTTTTTT
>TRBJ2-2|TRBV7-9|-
CASREDGRNTGELFF
TGTGCCAGCAGAGAGGACGGGAGGAACACCGGGGAGCTGTTTTTT
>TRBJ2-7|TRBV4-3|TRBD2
CASSQDQRSGSRDEQYF
TGCGCCAGCAGCCAAGATCAGCGTAGCGGGAGTCGGGACGAGCAGTACTTC
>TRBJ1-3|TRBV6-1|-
CASSERRDSGNTIYF
TGTGCCAGCAGTGAACGCAGGGACTCTGGAAACACCATATATTTT
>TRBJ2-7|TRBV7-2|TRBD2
CASSLGASGTLYEQYF
TGTGCCAGCAGCTTAGGTGCTAGCGGGACCCTCTACGAGCAGTACTTC
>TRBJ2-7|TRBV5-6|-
CASSPGRDEQYF
TGTGCCAGCAGCCCGGGTCGAGACGAGCAGTACTTC
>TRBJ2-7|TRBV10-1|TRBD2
CASSESRGGPSYEQYF
TGCGCCAGCAGTGAGTCGAGGGGAGGGCCATCCTACGAGCAGTACTTC
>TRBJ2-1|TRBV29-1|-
CSVVSGSNEQFF
TGCAGCGTTGTTTCGGGATCGAATGAGCAGTTCTTC
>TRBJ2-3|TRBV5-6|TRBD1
CASSLGTGGRDTDTQYF
TGTGCCAGCAGCTTGGGGACAGGGGGGAGAGACACAGATACGCAGTATTTT
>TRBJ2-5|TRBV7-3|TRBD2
CASSPTGGLQETQYF
TGTGCCAGCAGTCCGACGGGGGGGCTACAAGAGACCCAGTACTTC
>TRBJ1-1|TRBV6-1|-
CASSQDKIAEAFF
TGTGCCAGCAGTCAGGACAAGATCGCTGAAGCTTTCTTT
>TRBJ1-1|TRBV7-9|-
CASRVQGARSDAFF
TGTGCCAGCAGAGTACAGGGTGCACGGTCCGACGCTTTCTTT
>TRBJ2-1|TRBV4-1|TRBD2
CASSHQASGGYNEQFF
TGCGCCAGCAGCCACCAGGCGTCGGGGGGGTACAATGAGCAGTTCTTC
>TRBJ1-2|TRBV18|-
CASSPPGVAVNYGYTF
TGTGCCAGCTCACCACCGGGGGTAGCGGTAAACTATGGCTACACCTTC
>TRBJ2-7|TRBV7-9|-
CASSMGGGLPSSYEQYF
TGTGCCAGCAGCATGGGCGGGGGCCTCCCGAGTTCCTACGAGCAGTACTTC